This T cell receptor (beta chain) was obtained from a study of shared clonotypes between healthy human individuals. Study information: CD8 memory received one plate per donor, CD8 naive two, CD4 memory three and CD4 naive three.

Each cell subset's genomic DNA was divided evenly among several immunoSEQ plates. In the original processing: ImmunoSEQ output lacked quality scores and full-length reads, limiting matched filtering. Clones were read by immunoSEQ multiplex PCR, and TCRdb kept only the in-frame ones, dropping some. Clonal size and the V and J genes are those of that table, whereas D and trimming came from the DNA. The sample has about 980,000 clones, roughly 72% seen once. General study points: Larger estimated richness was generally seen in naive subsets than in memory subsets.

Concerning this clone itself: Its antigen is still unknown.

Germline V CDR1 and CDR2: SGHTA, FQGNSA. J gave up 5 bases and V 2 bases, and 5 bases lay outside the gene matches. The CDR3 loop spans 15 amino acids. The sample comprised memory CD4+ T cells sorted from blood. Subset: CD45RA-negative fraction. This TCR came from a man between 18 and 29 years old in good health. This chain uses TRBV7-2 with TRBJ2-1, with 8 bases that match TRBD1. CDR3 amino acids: CASSLSQGGHNEQFF. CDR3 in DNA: TGTGCCAGCAGCTTATCACAGGGGGGCCACAATGAGCAGTTCTTC.